Listed below are T cell receptor beta chains from one sample, sequenced in a study of blood T cell repertoires in COVID-19. Libraries were prepared by immunoSEQ multiplex PCR; TCRdb keeps only in-frame clonotypes and omits some of them. The table has about 160,000 clones, around 82% seen once. The sequencing input was peripheral blood. The receptors here all came from a middle-aged woman with COVID-19, enrolled during active disease. Both conserved end residues are part of each CDR3. Each record gives: CDR3 protein, CDR3 DNA, V gene, J gene, D gene. A D gene is named only where the DNA matches it firmly.

cdr3_aa: CASRRKNNEQFF
cdr3_nt: TGTGCCAGCCGCAGGAAGAACAATGAGCAGTTCTTC
v_call: TRBV2
j_call: TRBJ2-1
d_call: .

cdr3_aa: CASSGISGRTSTDTQYF
cdr3_nt: TGTGCCAGCAGTGGCATTAGCGGGAGAACCAGCACAGATACGCAGTATTTT
v_call: TRBV2
j_call: TRBJ2-3
d_call: TRBD2

cdr3_aa: CASNPSGERHEQYF
cdr3_nt: TGTGCCAGCAACCCCTCCGGGGAGAGGCACGAGCAGTACTTC
v_call: TRBV7-9
j_call: TRBJ2-7
d_call: .

cdr3_aa: CASSGTSGVGETQYF
cdr3_nt: TGTGCCAGCAGCGGGACTAGCGGGGTGGGGGAGACCCAGTACTTC
v_call: TRBV7-2
j_call: TRBJ2-5
d_call: TRBD2

cdr3_aa: CATDDSLGQPQHF
cdr3_nt: TGTGCCACCGATGACAGTTTAGGTCAGCCCCAGCATTTT
v_call: TRBV19
j_call: TRBJ1-5
d_call: .

cdr3_aa: CAWSVPGVSPRIPPHEQFF
cdr3_nt: TGTGCCTGGAGTGTTCCCGGGGTGAGTCCCAGGATCCCACCCCATGAGCAGTTCTTC
v_call: TRBV30
j_call: TRBJ2-1
d_call: .

cdr3_aa: CASSKVDPPGDTEAFF
cdr3_nt: TGTGCCAGCAGCAAAGTTGATCCCCCGGGGGATACTGAAGCTTTCTTT
v_call: TRBV21-1
j_call: TRBJ1-1
d_call: .

cdr3_aa: CASSYVREYGYTF
cdr3_nt: TGTGCCAGCAGTTATGTTAGGGAGTATGGCTACACCTTC
v_call: TRBV6-6
j_call: TRBJ1-2
d_call: .

cdr3_aa: CACADGYYGYTF
cdr3_nt: TGTGCCTGCGCTGACGGGTACTATGGCTACACCTTC
v_call: TRBV30
j_call: TRBJ1-2
d_call: .

cdr3_aa: CASSGTSGGRIDTQYF
cdr3_nt: TGTGCCAGCAGTGGGACTAGCGGGGGTAGGATAGATACGCAGTATTTT
v_call: TRBV27
j_call: TRBJ2-3
d_call: TRBD2